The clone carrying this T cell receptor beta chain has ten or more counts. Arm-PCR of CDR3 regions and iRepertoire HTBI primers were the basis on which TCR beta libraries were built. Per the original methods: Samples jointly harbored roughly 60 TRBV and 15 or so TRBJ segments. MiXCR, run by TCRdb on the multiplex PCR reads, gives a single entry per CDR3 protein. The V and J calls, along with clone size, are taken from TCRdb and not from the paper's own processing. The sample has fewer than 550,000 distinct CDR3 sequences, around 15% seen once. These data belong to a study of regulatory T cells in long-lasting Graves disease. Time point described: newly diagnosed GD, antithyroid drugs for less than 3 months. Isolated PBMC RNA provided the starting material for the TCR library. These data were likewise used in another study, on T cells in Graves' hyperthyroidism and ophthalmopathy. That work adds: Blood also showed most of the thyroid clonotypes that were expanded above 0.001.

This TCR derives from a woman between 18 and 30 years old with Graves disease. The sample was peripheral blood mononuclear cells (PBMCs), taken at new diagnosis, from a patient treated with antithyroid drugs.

The CDR3 reads CASRLGYNEQFF. Written as DNA, the CDR3 is TGTGCCAGCAGGTTAGGTTACAATGAGCAGTTCTTC. This rearrangement joins TRBV2 to TRBJ2-1, with D hard to call. Trimming left V 6 bases short and J 4 bases short, with 7 bases between. The CDR3 is 12 residues long. CDR1 is SNHLY, CDR2 FYNNEI, per germline. The full variable domain, rest sourced from reference TRBV2 and TRBJ2-1, is EPEVTQTPSHQVTQMGQEVILRCVPISNHLYFYWYRQILGQKVEFLVSFYNNEISEKSEIFDDQFSVERPDGSNFTLKIRSTKLEDSAMYFCASRLGYNEQFFGPGTRLTVL.